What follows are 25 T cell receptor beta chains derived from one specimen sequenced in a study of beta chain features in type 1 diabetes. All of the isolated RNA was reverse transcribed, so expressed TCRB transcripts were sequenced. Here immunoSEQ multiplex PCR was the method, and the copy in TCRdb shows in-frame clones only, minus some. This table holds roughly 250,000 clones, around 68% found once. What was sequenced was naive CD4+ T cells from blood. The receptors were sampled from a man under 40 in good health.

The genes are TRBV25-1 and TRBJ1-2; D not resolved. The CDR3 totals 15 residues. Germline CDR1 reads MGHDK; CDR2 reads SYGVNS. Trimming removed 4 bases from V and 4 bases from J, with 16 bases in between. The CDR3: CASSVMTPETYGYTF. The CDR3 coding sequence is TGTGCCAGCAGTGTAATGACACCGGAAACCTATGGCTACACCTTC.

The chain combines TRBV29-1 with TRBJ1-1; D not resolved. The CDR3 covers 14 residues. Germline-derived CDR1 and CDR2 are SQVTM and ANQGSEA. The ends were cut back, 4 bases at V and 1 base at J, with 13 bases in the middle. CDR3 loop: CSVVRVRGNTEAFF. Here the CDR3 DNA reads TGCAGCGTTGTGAGGGTCCGCGGGAACACTGAAGCTTTCTTT.

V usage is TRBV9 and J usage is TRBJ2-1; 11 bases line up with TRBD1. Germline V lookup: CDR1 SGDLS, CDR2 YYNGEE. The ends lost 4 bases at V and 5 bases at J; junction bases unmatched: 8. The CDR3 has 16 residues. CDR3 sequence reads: CASSPKGQGEDNEQFF. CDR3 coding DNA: TGTGCCAGCAGCCCCAAGGGACAGGGGGAAGACAATGAGCAGTTCTTC.

The CDR3 loop is CASSLRGYQGETQYF. As DNA, the CDR3 is TGTGCCAGCAGCTTAAGAGGGTATCAGGGAGAGACCCAGTACTTC. The V gene is TRBV7-8, the J gene TRBJ2-5; possibly TRBD1 or TRBD2 for D (5 bases each). Germline loops: CDR1 SGHVS, CDR2 FQNEAQ. The CDR3 totals 15 residues. Between the trimmed V and J ends, which lost 2 bases and 4 bases, there was a span of 14 bases.

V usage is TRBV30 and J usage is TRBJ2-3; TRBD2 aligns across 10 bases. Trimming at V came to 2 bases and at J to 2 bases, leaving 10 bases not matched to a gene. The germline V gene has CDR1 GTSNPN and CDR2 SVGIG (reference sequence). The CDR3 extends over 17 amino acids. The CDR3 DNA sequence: TGTGCCTGGAGTCCCAGGGGTAGCGGGAGGACCACAGATACGCAGTATTTT. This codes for CAWSPRGSGRTTDTQYF. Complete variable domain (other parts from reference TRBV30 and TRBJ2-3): SQTIHQWPATLVQPVGSPLSLECTVEGTSNPNLYWYRQAAGRGLQLLFYSVGIGQISSEVPQNLSASRPQDRQFILSSKKLLLSDSGFYLCAWSPRGSGRTTDTQYFGPGTRLTVL.

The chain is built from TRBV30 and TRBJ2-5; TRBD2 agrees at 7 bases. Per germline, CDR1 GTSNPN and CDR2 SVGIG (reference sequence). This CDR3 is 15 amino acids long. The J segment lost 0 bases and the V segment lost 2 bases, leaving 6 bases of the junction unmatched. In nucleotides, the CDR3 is TGTGCCTGGAGTCCACCGGGACTATACCAAGAGACCCAGTACTTC. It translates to CAWSPPGLYQETQYF.

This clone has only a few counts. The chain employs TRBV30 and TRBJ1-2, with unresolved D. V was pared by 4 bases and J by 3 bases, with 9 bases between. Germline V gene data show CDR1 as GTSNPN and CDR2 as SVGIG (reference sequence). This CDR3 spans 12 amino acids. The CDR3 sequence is CAWIVQDYGYTF. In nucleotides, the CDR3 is TGTGCCTGGATTGTGCAGGACTATGGCTACACCTTC.

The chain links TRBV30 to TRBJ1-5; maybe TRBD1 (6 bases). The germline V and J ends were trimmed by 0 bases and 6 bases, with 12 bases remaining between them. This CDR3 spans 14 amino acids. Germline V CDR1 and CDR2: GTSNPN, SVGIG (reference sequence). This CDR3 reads CAWSVIPGVQPQHF. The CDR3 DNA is TGTGCCTGGAGTGTCATTCCAGGGGTTCAGCCCCAGCATTTT. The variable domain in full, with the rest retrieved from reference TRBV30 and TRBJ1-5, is SQTIHQWPATLVQPVGSPLSLECTVEGTSNPNLYWYRQAAGRGLQLLFYSVGIGQISSEVPQNLSASRPQDRQFILSSKKLLLSDSGFYLCAWSVIPGVQPQHFGDGTRLSIL.

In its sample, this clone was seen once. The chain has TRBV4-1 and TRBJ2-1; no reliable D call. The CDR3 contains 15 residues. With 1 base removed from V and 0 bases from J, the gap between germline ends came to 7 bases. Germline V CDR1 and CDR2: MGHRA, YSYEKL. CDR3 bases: TGCGCCAGCAGCCAAGTTGGAAGCTCCTACAATGAGCAGTTCTTC. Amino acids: CASSQVGSSYNEQFF.

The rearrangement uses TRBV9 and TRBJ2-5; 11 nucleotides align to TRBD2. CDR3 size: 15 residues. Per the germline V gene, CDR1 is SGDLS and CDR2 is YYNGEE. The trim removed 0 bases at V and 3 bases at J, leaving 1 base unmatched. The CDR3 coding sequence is TGTGCCAGCAGCGTAGTGGGACTAGCGGAAGAGACCCAGTACTTC. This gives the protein CASSVVGLAEETQYF.

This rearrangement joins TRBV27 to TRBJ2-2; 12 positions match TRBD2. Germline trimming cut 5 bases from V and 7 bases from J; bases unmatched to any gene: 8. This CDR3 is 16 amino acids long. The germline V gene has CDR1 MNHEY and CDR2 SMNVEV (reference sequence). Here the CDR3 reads CASSRLAGGQYGELFF. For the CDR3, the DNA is TGTGCCAGCAGTCGCCTAGCGGGAGGGCAGTACGGGGAGCTGTTTTTT.

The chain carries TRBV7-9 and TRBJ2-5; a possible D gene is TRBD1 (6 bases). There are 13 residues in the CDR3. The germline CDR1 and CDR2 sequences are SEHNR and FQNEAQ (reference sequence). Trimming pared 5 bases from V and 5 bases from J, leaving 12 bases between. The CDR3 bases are TGTGCCAGCAGCACCGACAGGTGGGAGACCCAGTACTTC. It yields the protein CASSTDRWETQYF.

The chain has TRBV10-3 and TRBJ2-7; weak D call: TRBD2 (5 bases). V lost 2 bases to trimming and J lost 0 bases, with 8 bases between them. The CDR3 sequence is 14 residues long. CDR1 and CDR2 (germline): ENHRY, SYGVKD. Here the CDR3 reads CAISEGSDSYEQYF. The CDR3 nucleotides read TGTGCCATCAGTGAGGGTAGCGACTCCTACGAGCAGTACTTC.

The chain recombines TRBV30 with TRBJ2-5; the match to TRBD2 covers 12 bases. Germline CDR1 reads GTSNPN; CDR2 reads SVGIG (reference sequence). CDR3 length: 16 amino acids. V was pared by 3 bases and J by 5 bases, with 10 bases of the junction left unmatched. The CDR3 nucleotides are TGTGCCTGGAGGGTAGGACTAGCGGGACGGTTGGAGACCCAGTACTTC. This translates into CAWRVGLAGRLETQYF. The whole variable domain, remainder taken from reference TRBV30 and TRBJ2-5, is SQTIHQWPATLVQPVGSPLSLECTVEGTSNPNLYWYRQAAGRGLQLLFYSVGIGQISSEVPQNLSASRPQDRQFILSSKKLLLSDSGFYLCAWRVGLAGRLETQYFGPGTRLLVL.

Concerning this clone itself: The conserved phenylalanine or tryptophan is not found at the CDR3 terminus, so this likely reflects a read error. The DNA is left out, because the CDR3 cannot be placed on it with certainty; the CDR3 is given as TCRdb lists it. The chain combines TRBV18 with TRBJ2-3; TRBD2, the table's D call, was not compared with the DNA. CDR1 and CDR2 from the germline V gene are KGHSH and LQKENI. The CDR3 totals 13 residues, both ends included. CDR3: CASSPTSSGSSEP.

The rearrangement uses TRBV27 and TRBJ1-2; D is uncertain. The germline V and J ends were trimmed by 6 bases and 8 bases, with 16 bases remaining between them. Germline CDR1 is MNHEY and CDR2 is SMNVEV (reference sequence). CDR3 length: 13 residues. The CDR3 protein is CASSVDGRRGYTF. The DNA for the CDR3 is TGTGCCAGCAGCGTCGACGGCAGGAGGGGCTACACCTTC.

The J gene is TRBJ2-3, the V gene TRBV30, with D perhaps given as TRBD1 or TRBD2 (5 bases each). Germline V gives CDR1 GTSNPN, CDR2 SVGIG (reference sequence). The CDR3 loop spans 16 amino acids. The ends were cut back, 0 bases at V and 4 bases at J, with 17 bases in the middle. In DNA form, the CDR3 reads TGTGCCTGGAGTGTATGGGGATCGGGGCATCCAGATACGCAGTATTTT. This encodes CAWSVWGSGHPDTQYF.

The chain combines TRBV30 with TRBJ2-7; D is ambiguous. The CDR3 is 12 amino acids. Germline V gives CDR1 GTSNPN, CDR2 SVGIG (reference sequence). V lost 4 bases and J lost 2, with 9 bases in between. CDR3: CAWKVRPYEQYF. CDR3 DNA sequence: TGTGCCTGGAAGGTCAGGCCCTACGAGCAGTACTTC.

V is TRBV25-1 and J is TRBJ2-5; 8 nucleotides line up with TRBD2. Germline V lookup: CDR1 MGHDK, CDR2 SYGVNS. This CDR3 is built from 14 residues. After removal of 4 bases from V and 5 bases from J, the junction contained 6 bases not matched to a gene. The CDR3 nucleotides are TGTGCCAGCAGTGGACTAGCGACCGGCGAGACCCAGTACTTC. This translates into CASSGLATGETQYF.

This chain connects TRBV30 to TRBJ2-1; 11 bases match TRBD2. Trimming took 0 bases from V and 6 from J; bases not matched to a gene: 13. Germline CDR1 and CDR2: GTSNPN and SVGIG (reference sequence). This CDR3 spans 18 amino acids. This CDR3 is CAWSVRLGLAGGLNEQFF. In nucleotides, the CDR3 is TGTGCCTGGAGTGTACGATTGGGTCTAGCGGGAGGTCTCAATGAGCAGTTCTTC.

CDR3 loop: CASQLGGFYEQYF. CDR3 bases: TGTGCCAGTCAGCTGGGAGGGTTCTACGAGCAGTACTTC. This sequence joins TRBV25-1 and TRBJ2-7; 7 positions agree with TRBD2. The CDR3 extends over 13 amino acids. J lost 3 bases, V lost 9 bases, and 8 bases had no gene match. Germline assignment: CDR1 MGHDK and CDR2 SYGVNS.

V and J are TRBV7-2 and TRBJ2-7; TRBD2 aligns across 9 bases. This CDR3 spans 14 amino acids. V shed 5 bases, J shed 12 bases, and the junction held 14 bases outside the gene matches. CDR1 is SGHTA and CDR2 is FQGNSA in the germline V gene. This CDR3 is CASSQLAGNGVWYF. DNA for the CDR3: TGTGCCAGCAGCCAACTAGCGGGCAATGGTGTGTGGTACTTC. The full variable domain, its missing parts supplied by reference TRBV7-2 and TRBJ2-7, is GAGVSQSPSNKVTEKGKDVELRCDPISGHTALYWYRQSLGQGLEFLIYFQGNSAPDKSGLPSDRFSAERTGGSVSTLTIQRTQQEDSAVYLCASSQLAGNGVWYFGPGTRLTVT.

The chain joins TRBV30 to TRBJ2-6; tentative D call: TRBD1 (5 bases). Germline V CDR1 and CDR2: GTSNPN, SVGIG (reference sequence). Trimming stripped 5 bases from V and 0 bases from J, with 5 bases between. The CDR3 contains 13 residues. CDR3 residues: CAWDSSGANVLTF. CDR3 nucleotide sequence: TGTGCCTGGGACAGCTCTGGGGCCAACGTCCTGACTTTC.

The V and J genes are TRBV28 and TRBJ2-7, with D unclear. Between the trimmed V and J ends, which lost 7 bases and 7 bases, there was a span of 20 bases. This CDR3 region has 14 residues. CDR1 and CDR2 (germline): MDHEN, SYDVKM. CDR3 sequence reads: CASNPGPASGEQYF. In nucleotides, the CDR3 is TGTGCCAGCAATCCAGGCCCTGCTTCTGGGGAGCAGTACTTC.

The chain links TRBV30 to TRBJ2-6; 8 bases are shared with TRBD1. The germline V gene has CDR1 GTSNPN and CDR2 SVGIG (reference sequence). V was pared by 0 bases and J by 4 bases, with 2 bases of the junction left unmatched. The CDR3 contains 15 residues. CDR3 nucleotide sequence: TGTGCCTGGAGTGTAAGGACAGGGGGGGCCAACGTCCTGACTTTC. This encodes CAWSVRTGGANVLTF.